Sequencing of this T cell receptor beta chain was carried out in a study of T cell repertoires in cytomegalovirus infection. Study-level background: CMV epitopes, recently identified HLA-C-restricted and well-studied HLA-B-restricted, were used. General study points: Identification of carriers of CMV plus the relevant HLA was achieved through cumulative public TCR beta family frequency.

MiXCR was run by TCRdb on the reads, yielding one entry per CDR3 protein. The sample records around 900,000 distinct CDR3 sequences, around 32% being singletons. The germline gives CDR1 SEHNR, CDR2 FQNEAQ (reference sequence). The V end was cut by 5 bases, the J end by 5 bases, with 7 bases between. There are 11 residues in the CDR3. This clonotype was seen at least ten times. Its specificity is unknown. Sequenced material: cultured CD8+ T cells from PBMCs, taken from culture after CMV antigen stimulation. The gene calls are TRBV7-9 and TRBJ2-7; no clear D gene. The source is a human donor in good health (CMV status not recorded). Some clones in this sample may be carry-over from other donors' samples. As DNA, the CDR3 is TGTGCCAGCAGCCCTGGACACGAGCAGTACTTC. Translating it yields CASSPGHEQYF.